This T cell receptor (beta chain) originates from a study of cytomegalovirus exposure and HLA in healthy donors. Remarks on this clone: The antigen remains undetermined.

The CDR3 loop spans 16 amino acids. The germline CDR1 and CDR2 sequences are MDHEN and SYDVKM. Trimming took 3 bases from V and 8 from J; bases not matched to a gene: 15. Study-wide results and limits: Sequences of the TCR beta chain were said to predict the HLA-A and HLA-B alleles of most subjects accurately.

The PCR contained 60 Vbeta and 13 Jbeta primers. Data came from immunoSEQ multiplex PCR; TCRdb stores just in-frame clones and leaves some out. The sample holds 98,000 or so clones, approximately 80% seen once. The TCR was taken from a woman in her forties in good health and CMV-seronegative. The material sequenced was PBMCs. The chain employs TRBV28 and TRBJ1-2, with 7 nucleotides matching TRBD1. CDR3 coding DNA: TGTGCCAGCAGTTTCCCTACTTTGAACAGGGGTCGGGGCTACACCTTC. Translated, it gives CASSFPTLNRGRGYTF.